This TCR beta chain emerged from a study of CD8 T cells in ankylosing spondylitis. V lost 6 bases to trimming and J lost 4 bases, with 16 bases between them. Germline V gene sequence: CDR1 LNHNV, CDR2 YYDKDF (reference sequence). The CDR3 consists of 15 residues. This clonotype appeared many times. TCRdb re-analysed the 5' RACE reads in MiXCR, keeping a single row per CDR3 protein. Found here are hundreds of thousands of distinct CDR3 sequences, roughly 8.2% of them singletons; the top ten hold roughly 5%. This TCR derives from a female donor with ankylosing spondylitis or in good health (not recorded which). The sequencing sample was made of blood, either unsorted or a sorted T cell fraction (not recorded which). V usage is TRBV15 and J usage is TRBJ2-1; D perhaps matches TRBD2 (6 bases). The CDR3 nucleotides read TGTGCCACCAGGGAGAAGTTAGCGGTTTACAATGAGCAGTTCTTC. It yields the protein CATREKLAVYNEQFF.